These T cell receptor beta chains were read from a single sample in a study of cytomegalovirus exposure and HLA in healthy donors. TCRdb keeps only in-frame clones here, not all; method: immunoSEQ multiplex PCR. Of some 100,000 clones listed, approximately 81% are singletons. Sequences were obtained from PBMCs. These receptors were taken from a male donor in good health and CMV-seropositive. Both conserved end residues are part of each CDR3. Each record gives: V gene, J gene, clone size, CDR3 protein. Not all rows give a size; the values are once, few, many and, for expanded clones, a class.

TRBV27	TRBJ1-6	few	CASSLAQYSPLHF
TRBV2	TRBJ2-1	.	CASSEARGSYNEQFF
TRBV5-8	TRBJ1-1	.	CASSLGLGGSNTEAFF
TRBV7-2	TRBJ1-5	.	CASSLQGAQPQHF
TRBV10-3	TRBJ2-3	.	CAISESRDPSTDTQYF
TRBV7-2	TRBJ2-7	.	CASSPLGNEQYF
TRBV27	TRBJ2-7	.	CASSSGTGPYEQYF
TRBV5-1	TRBJ2-7	.	CASSLWGQDYEQYF
TRBV4-1	TRBJ2-1	.	CASSQGRQATYNEQFF
TRBV29-1	TRBJ2-7	.	CSVGGQGASEQYF
TRBV18	TRBJ1-2	.	CASSPDRLNYGYTF
TRBV30	TRBJ2-7	.	CAWDLQGAYEQYF
TRBV7-8	TRBJ2-3	.	CATSGWRESTDTQYF
TRBV4-1	TRBJ2-7	once	CASSHRLGNEQYF
TRBV18	TRBJ1-1	once	CASSPLEGVTEAFF
TRBV4-1	TRBJ1-2	.	CASSQGRGLYGYTF
TRBV5-1	TRBJ1-2	.	CASSPRVPSDNYGYTF
TRBV6-5	TRBJ1-1	.	CASRQGPLNTEAFF
TRBV5-4	TRBJ1-1	few	CASSSRQPEAFF
TRBV27	TRBJ2-7	.	CASSLMPGGSSYEQYF
TRBV7-9	TRBJ1-1	.	CASSSPIRGTNTEAFF
TRBV4-1	TRBJ1-1	.	CASSLGPANTEAFF
TRBV12-5	TRBJ1-4	once	CASGLVLGRVGEKLFF
TRBV4-1	TRBJ1-3	once	CASSQVRSRQSTIYF
TRBV4-2	TRBJ2-7	.	CASSQEEGLSSYEQYF
TRBV2	TRBJ1-5	.	CASSEGQSNQPQHF
TRBV7-7	TRBJ2-7	.	CASSRGPQGSYEQYF
TRBV5-6	TRBJ1-5	.	CASSFGSGNQPQHF
TRBV5-1	TRBJ2-5	.	CASSLGGAQETQYF
TRBV15	TRBJ2-1	.	CATTALNEQFF
TRBV5-6	TRBJ2-5	.	CASSLSGRETQYF
TRBV5-6	TRBJ1-2	.	CASTTAGGYGYTF
TRBV5-6	TRBJ1-1	.	CASTSRGATEAFF
TRBV30	TRBJ1-2	.	CALGDYGYTF
TRBV27	TRBJ1-6	.	CASSLGHSSYNSPLHF
TRBV5-8	TRBJ1-2	.	CASSFPGTGTGGYTF
TRBV5-1	TRBJ1-2	few	CASSGGDRDLDGYTF
TRBV2	TRBJ2-2	few	CASSVGSGGLFF
TRBV6-4	TRBJ2-1	once	CASSGTGRAEQFF
TRBV30	TRBJ2-1	few	CAWSSGGAYFYEQFF
TRBV7-9	TRBJ2-7	.	CASSLGPGGGQYF
TRBV30	TRBJ2-2	.	CAWTLGLASGELFF
TRBV20-1	TRBJ1-2	.	CSATGVYGYTF
TRBV2	TRBJ2-5	.	CASAGLAETQYF
TRBV6-1	TRBJ1-2	.	CAGTSAANYGYTF
TRBV14	TRBJ1-1	once	CASSQNPGNTEAFF
TRBV15	TRBJ1-1	.	CATSRAPPDTEAFF
TRBV21-1	TRBJ2-7	once	CAPRVGEQYF
TRBV7-2	TRBJ1-6	.	CASSFSQGGNSPLHF
TRBV25-1	TRBJ2-7	.	CVSSGNPWRGSSYEQYF
TRBV30	TRBJ1-4	once	CAWSREKLLF
TRBV30	.	.	CAWAVRVDEQYF
TRBV7-6	TRBJ2-6	.	CASSPTGTGALSGGANVLTF
TRBV7-9	TRBJ1-4	.	CASSAVMGQGGEKLFF